A single sample is the source of the 4 T cell receptor beta chains below, sequenced in a study of blood T cell repertoires in COVID-19. Measured with immunoSEQ multiplex PCR; TCRdb has only the in-frame clones, and not every one. This table has tens of thousands of clones, approximately 85% appearing once. Sample: peripheral blood. Source of these receptors: a human donor in a cohort sampled during active COVID-19.

The V call is TRBV5-4, the J call TRBJ1-2; D possibly corresponds to TRBD1 (5 bases). Germline V CDR1 and CDR2: SGHNT, YYREEE (reference sequence). The CDR3 runs 14 residues. The V end lost 0 bases, the J end lost 0 bases, and 6 bases lay between the germline ends. The CDR3 here is CASSLAGANYGYTF. The CDR3 bases are TGTGCCAGCAGCTTGGCGGGGGCTAACTATGGCTACACCTTC.

The rearrangement uses TRBV7-6 and TRBJ2-3; 7 bases are shared with TRBD1. The CDR3 has 14 amino acids. V was clipped by 5 bases and J by 4 bases; unmatched bases: 6. Germline V gene data show CDR1 as SGHVS and CDR2 as FNYEAQ. The CDR3 coding sequence is TGTGCCAGCAGCACCTACACAGGGGCAGATACGCAGTATTTT. Translated: CASSTYTGADTQYF.

The V call is TRBV5-1, the J call TRBJ2-2; 8 bases line up with TRBD1. The ends lost 4 bases at V and 2 bases at J; junction bases unmatched: 4. There are 15 residues in the CDR3. Germline loops: CDR1 SGHRS, CDR2 YFSETQ. The CDR3 sequence: CASSQGQVNTGELFF. Written as DNA, the CDR3 is TGCGCCAGCAGCCAGGGACAGGTTAACACCGGGGAGCTGTTTTTT.

V and J are TRBV18 and TRBJ2-6; 7 positions match TRBD2. The CDR3 extends over 16 amino acids. V was clipped by 3 bases and J by 3 bases; unmatched bases: 5. The germline V gene has CDR1 KGHSH and CDR2 LQKENI. The chain's CDR3 is CASSPDGGYGANVLTF. DNA of the CDR3: TGTGCCAGCTCACCGGACGGGGGGTATGGGGCCAACGTCCTGACTTTC.